This T cell receptor (beta chain) was sequenced for a study of Ad26.COV2.S vaccination and SARS-CoV-2 variants. This clone was seen only a few times. Stated treatment: roughly 20 received Ad26.COV2.S at low or high dose, single or two shots; roughly 5 received placebo; per-sample allocation not given. Sampling was performed 63 days after the first vaccine or placebo injection. Here immunoSEQ multiplex PCR was the method, and the copy in TCRdb shows in-frame clones only, minus some. The sample has around 300,000 clones, around 89% seen once. This CDR3 is built from 16 residues. Germline loops: CDR1 MNHEY, CDR2 SVGAGI. The trim removed 2 bases at V and 7 bases at J, leaving 12 bases unmatched.

The genes are TRBV6-5 and TRBJ2-7; 9 bases agree with TRBD1. This TCR derives from a person between 18 and 60 years old who received the Ad26.COV2.S COVID-19 vaccine or a placebo. Source: peripheral blood, taken in a trial of Ad26.COV2.S vaccine versus placebo. The CDR3 sequence: CASSYQAGTGFSEQYF. The CDR3, as DNA: TGTGCCAGCAGTTACCAAGCCGGGACAGGGTTTTCGGAGCAGTACTTC.